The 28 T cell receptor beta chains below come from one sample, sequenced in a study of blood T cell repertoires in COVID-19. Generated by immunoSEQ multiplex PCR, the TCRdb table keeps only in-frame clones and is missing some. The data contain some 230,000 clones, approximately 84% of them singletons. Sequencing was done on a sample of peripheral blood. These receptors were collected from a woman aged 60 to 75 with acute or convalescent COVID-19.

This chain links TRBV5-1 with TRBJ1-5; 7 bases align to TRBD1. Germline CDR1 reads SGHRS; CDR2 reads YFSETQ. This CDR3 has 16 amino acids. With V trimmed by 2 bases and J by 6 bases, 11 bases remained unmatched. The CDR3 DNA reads TGCGCCAGCAGCTTAGGGGAAGGAGGGGGCTTTCAGCCCCAGCATTTT. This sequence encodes CASSLGEGGGFQPQHF.

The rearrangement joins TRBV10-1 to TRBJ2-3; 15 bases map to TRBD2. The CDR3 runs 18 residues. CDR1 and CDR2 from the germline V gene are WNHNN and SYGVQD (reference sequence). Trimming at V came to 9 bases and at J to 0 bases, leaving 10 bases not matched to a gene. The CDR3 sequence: CARKGLAGGYSSTDTQYF. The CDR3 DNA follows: TGCGCCAGGAAGGGACTAGCGGGGGGTTACTCTAGCACAGATACGCAGTATTTT.

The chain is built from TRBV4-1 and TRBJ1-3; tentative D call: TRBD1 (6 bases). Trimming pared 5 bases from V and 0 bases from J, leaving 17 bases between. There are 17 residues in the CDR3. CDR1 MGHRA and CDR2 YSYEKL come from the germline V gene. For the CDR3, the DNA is TGCGCCAGCAGCGCCACCAGGGGACCATCCTCTGGAAACACCATATATTTT. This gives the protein CASSATRGPSSGNTIYF.

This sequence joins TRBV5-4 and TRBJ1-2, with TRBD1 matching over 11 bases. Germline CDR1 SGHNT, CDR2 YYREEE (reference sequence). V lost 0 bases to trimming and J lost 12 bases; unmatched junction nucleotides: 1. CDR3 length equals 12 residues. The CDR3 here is CASSLGTGGHTF. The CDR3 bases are TGTGCCAGCAGCTTGGGGACAGGGGGCCACACCTTC.

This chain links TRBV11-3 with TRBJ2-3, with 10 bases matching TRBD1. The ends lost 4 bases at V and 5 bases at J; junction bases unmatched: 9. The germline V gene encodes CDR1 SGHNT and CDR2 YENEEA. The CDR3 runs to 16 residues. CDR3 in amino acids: CASSSPPGQGRDTQYF. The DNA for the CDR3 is TGTGCCAGCAGCTCCCCACCGGGACAGGGGAGAGATACGCAGTATTTT.

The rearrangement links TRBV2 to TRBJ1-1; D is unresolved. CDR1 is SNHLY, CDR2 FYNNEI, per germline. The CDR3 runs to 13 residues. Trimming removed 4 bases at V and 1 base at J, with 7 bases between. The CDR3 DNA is TGTGCCAGCAGTGGAGGCGGGAACACTGAAGCTTTCTTT. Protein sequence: CASSGGGNTEAFF.

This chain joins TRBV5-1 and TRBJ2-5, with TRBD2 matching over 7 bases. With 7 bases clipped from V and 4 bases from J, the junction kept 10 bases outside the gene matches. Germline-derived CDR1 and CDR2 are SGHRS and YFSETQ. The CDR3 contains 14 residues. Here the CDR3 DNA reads TGCGCCAGCTCCTTTTCGGGGGAGGGAGAGACCCAGTACTTC. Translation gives CASSFSGEGETQYF.

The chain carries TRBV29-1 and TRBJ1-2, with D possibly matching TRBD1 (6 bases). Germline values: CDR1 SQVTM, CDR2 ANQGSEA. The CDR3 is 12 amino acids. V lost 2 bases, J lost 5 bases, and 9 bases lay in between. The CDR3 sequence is CSVEKTGYGYTF. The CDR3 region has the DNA TGCAGCGTTGAAAAAACAGGGTATGGCTACACCTTC. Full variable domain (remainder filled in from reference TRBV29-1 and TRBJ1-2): SAVISQKPSRDICQRGTSLTIQCQVDSQVTMMFWYRQQPGQSLTLIATANQGSEATYESGFVIDKFPISRPNLTFSTLTVSNMSPEDSSIYLCSVEKTGYGYTFGSGTRLTVV.

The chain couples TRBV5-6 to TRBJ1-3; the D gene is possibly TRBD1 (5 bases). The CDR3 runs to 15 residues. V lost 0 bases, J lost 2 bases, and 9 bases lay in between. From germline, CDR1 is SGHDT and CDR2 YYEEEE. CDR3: CASSLAGTAGNTIYF. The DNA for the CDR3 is TGTGCCAGCAGCTTGGCCGGGACTGCTGGAAACACCATATATTTT.

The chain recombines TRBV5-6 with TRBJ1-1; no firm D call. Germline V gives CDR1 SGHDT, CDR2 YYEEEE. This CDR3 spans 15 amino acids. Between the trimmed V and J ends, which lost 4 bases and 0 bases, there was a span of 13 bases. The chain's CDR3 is CASSPPNSLNTEAFF. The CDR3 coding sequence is TGTGCCAGCAGCCCCCCGAACAGTCTGAACACTGAAGCTTTCTTT.

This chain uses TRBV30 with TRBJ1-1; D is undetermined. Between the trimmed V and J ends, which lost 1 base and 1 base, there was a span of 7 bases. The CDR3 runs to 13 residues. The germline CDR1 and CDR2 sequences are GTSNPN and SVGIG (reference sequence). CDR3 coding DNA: TGTGCCTGGAGTGGCCTAGCGAACACTGAAGCTTTCTTT. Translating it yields CAWSGLANTEAFF.

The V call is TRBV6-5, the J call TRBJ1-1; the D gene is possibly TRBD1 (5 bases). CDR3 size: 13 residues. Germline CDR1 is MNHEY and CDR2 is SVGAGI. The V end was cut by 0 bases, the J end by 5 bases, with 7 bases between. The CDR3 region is CASSYSDRTEAFF. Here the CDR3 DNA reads TGTGCCAGCAGTTACTCAGACAGAACTGAAGCTTTCTTT.

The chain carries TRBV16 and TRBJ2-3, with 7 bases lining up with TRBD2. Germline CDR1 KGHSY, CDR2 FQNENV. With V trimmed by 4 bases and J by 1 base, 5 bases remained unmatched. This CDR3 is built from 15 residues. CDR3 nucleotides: TGTGCCAGCAGCCGCGCGGGGGAGCGCACAGATACGCAGTATTTT. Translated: CASSRAGERTDTQYF.

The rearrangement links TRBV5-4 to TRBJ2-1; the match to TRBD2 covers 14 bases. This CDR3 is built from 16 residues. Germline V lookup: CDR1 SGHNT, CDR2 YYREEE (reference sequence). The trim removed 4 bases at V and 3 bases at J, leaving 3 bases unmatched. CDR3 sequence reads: CASSTGTSGGYNEQFF. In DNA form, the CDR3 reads TGTGCCAGCAGCACCGGGACTAGCGGGGGCTACAATGAGCAGTTCTTC.

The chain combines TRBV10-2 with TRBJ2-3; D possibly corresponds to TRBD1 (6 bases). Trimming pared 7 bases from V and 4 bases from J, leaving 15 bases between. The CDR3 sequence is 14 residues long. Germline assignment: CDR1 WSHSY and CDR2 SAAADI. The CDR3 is CASTRQAGSDTQYF. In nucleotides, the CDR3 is TGCGCCAGCACCAGACAGGCCGGGTCAGATACGCAGTATTTT.

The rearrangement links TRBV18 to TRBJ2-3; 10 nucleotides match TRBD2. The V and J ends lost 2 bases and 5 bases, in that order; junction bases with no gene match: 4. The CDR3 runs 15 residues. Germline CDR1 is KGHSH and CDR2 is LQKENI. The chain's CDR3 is CASSPRTSGGDTQYF. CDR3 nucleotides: TGTGCCAGCTCACCAAGGACTAGCGGAGGAGATACGCAGTATTTT.

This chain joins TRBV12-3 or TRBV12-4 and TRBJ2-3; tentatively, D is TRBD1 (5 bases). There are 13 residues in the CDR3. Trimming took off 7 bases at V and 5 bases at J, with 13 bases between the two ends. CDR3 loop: CASNADTEDTQYF. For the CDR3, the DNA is TGTGCCAGCAACGCGGACACGGAAGATACGCAGTATTTT.

CDR3 nucleotides: TGTGCCAGCAGGGACAGCCCGTCTGGAAACACCATATATTTT. Encoded protein: CASRDSPSGNTIYF. V and J are TRBV6-5 and TRBJ1-3, with D possibly being TRBD1 (6 bases). Trimming pared 6 bases from V and 1 base from J, leaving 10 bases between. The CDR3 covers 14 residues. Germline-derived CDR1 and CDR2 are MNHEY and SVGAGI.

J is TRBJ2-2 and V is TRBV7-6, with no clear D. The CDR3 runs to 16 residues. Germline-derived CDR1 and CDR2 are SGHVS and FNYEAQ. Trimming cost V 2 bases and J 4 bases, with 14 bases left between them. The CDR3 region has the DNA TGTGCCAGCAGCTTAAGTCTCTGGGCCGGCACCGGGGAGCTGTTTTTT. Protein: CASSLSLWAGTGELFF.

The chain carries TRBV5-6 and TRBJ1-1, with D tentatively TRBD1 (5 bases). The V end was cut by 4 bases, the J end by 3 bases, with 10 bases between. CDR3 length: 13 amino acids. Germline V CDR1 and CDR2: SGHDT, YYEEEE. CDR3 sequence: CASSTGQDTEAFF. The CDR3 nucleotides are TGTGCCAGCAGCACCGGACAAGACACTGAAGCTTTCTTT.

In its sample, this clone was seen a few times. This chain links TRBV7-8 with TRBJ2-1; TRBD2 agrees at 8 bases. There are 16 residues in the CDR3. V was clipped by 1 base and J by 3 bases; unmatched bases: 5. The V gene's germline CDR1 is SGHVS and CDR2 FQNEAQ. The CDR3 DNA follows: TGTGCCAGCAGCTTAGTCCGGGGGGGCCGCTACAATGAGCAGTTCTTC. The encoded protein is CASSLVRGGRYNEQFF.

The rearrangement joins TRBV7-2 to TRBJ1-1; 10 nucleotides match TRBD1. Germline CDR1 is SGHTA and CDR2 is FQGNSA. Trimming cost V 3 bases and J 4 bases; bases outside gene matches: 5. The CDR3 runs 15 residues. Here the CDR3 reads CASSFPTGGVTEAFF. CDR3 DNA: TGTGCCAGCAGCTTCCCGACAGGGGGCGTCACTGAAGCTTTCTTT.

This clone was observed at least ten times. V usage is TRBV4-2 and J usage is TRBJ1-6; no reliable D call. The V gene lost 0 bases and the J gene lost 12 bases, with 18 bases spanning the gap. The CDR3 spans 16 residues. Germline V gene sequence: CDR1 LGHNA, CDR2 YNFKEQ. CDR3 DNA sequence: TGTGCCAGCAGCCAAGAGGGTGGAAGAGGAACGTTACCCCTCCACTTT. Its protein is CASSQEGGRGTLPLHF.

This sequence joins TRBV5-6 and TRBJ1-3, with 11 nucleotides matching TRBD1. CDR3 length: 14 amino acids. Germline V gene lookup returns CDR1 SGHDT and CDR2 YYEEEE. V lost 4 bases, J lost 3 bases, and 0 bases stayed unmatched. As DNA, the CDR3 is TGTGCCAGCAGCGGGACAGGGGGTGGAAACACCATATATTTT. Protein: CASSGTGGGNTIYF.

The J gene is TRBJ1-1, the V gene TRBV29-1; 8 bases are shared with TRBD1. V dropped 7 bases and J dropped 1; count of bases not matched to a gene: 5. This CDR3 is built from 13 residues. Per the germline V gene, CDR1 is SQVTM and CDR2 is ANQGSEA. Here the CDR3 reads CSAGTGWNTEAFF. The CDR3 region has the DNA TGCAGCGCTGGGACAGGTTGGAACACTGAAGCTTTCTTT.

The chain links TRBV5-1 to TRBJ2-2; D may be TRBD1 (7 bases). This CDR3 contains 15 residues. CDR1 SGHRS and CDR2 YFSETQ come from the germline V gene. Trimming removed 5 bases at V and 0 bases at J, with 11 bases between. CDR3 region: CASREGAPNTGELFF. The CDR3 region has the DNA TGCGCCAGCAGGGAGGGGGCCCCGAACACCGGGGAGCTGTTTTTT.

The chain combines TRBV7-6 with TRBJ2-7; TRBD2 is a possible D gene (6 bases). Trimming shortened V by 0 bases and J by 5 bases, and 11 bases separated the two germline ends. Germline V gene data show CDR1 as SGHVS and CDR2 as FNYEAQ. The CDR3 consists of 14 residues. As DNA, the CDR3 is TGTGCCAGCAGCTTAGCGGCCTCGGGGGACGAGCAGTACTTC. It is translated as CASSLAASGDEQYF.

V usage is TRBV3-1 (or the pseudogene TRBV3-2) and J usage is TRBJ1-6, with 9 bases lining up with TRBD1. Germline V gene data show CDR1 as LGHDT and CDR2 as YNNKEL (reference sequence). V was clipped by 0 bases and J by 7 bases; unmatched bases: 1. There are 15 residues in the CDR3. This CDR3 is CASSQETGGNSPLHF. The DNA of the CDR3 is TGTGCCAGCAGCCAAGAAACAGGGGGCAATTCACCCCTCCACTTT.